This T cell receptor (beta chain) came from a study of T cell responses to AZD1222 COVID-19 vaccine. Findings and caveats of the study: The sample set comprised mostly white British donors with more females, and clonal diversity was possibly underestimated. At baseline, seropositivity was found in only a handful of AZD1222 recipients. Targets within unmutated variant regions were reportedly found for nearly half of spike-specific TCRs.

Concerning this clone: Its specificity is unknown.

Sequenced by immunoSEQ multiplex PCR; TCRdb stores in-frame clones only, minus some. The sample holds about 120,000 clones, 80% to 95% seen once. This CDR3 has 17 residues. Germline values: CDR1 SGHVS, CDR2 FQNEAQ. The V gene end was trimmed by 5 bases and the J gene end by 0 bases; junction bases not matched to a gene: 13. The TCR was taken from an adult who received the MenACWY meningococcal vaccine as a control. This specimen consisted of peripheral blood, obtained 28 days after the second dose of the MenACWY control vaccine. V and J are TRBV7-8 and TRBJ2-7, with 7 bases lining up with TRBD1. The CDR3 sequence is CASSPSAGGKSSYEQYV. CDR3 DNA sequence: TGTGCCAGCAGCCCTTCGGCAGGGGGAAAGAGCTCCTACGAGCAGTACGTC.